The clone carrying this T cell receptor (beta chain) was observed many times. Its antigen is not known. For sorted subsets, about 200 ng DNA per replicate equaled approximately 30,000 T cell genomes. Libraries were prepared by immunoSEQ multiplex PCR; TCRdb keeps only in-frame clonotypes and omits some of them. The sample holds hundreds of thousands of clones, roughly 70% seen once. The sample is drawn from a study of shared clonotypes between healthy human individuals. Broader study findings: Some naive CD4 clonotypes, around 4.7%, turned up in common across a few donors. Investigators collected only blood, and repertoires in tissues likely differ.

Germline V gene sequence: CDR1 SGHRS, CDR2 YFSETQ. The CDR3 is 15 residues long. V gave up 4 bases and J gave up 7 bases; unmatched junction bases: 12. The chain joins TRBV5-1 to TRBJ2-3, with 7 bases matching TRBD2. The receptor's source is a woman between 25 and 40 years old in good health. The sequenced sample was memory CD4+ T cells sorted from blood. Subset given: CD45RA-negative fraction. The CDR3 reads CASSASRGSGNTQYF. CDR3 sequence (DNA): TGCGCCAGCAGCGCCTCGCGCGGGAGTGGTAATACGCAGTATTTT.